This TCR beta chain derives from a study of T-cell reconstitution after alpha-beta-depleted transplantation in children. Findings and caveats of the study: Roughly two months post-transplant, alpha-beta T cells reportedly originated from several hundred graft clones that had expanded. Most T-cell counts and diversity one year after the transplant came from T cells that were newly produced. Surviving recipient T cells and thymic progenitors underlay high day-60 TCRbeta diversity in some patients.

Using unique molecular identifiers, the investigators prepared the TCRbeta library. TCRdb fed the PCR reads into MiXCR, producing one record per CDR3 protein. The sample consists of around 490,000 distinct CDR3 sequences, roughly an eighth of them appearing once. This clonotype appeared a few times. What it binds is not known. CDR1 is ENHRY and CDR2 is SYGVKD in the germline V gene. Deletions cut 6 bases from V and 6 bases from J, with 18 bases between. The CDR3 is 15 residues long. This sequence originates from a female patient aged 2-10 years who had a stem cell transplant for aplastic anemia, so the T cells may come from the graft donor. This sample comprised PBMCs, mostly from graft donor cells, obtained 180 days after TCRalphabeta/CD19-depleted stem cell transplant. This chain joins TRBV10-3 and TRBJ1-5; TRBD1 is a possible D gene (6 bases). The CDR3 DNA reads as TGTGCCATCAGCGGTCAGGGACATCAAGGTCAGCCCCAGCATTTT. Translating gives CAISGQGHQGQPQHF.